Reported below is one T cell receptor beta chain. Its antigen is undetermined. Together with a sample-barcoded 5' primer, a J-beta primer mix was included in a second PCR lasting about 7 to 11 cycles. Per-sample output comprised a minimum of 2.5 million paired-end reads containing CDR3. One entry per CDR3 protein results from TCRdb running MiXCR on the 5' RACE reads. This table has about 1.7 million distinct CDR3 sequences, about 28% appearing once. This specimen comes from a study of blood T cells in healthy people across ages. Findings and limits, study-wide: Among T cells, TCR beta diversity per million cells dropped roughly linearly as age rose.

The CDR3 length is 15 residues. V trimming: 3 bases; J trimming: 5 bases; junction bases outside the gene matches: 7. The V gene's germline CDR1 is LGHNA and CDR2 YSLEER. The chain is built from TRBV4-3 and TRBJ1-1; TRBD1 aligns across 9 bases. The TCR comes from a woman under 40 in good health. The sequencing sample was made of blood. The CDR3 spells CASSQRGTGRTEAFF. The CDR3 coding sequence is TGCGCCAGCAGCCAGCGCGGGACAGGGAGGACTGAAGCTTTCTTT.